Listed below are T cell receptor beta chains from one sample, sequenced in a study of CD8 T cells in ankylosing spondylitis. TCRdb fed the 5' RACE reads into MiXCR, producing one record per CDR3 protein. The sample shows 200,000 to 250,000 distinct CDR3 sequences, about 11% of them seen only once. The sequenced sample was blood, either unsorted or a sorted T cell fraction (not recorded which). The receptors here all came from a male donor with ankylosing spondylitis or in good health (not recorded which). The CDR3 runs from the conserved cysteine through the conserved F or W. Fields, in order: D gene, J gene, V gene, clone size, CDR3 DNA, CDR3 protein. The D gene is left open where the match is weak. The size of a clone is reported for some rows only, either as once, few or many, or as a class for expanded clones.

. | TRBJ2-3 | TRBV29-1 | many | TGCAGCGTTGAGGCCTCTGCAGATACGCAGTATTTT | CSVEASADTQYF
. | TRBJ2-3 | TRBV20-1 | . | TGCAGTGCGACCATCGCTAATACGCAGTATTTT | CSATIANTQYF
TRBD2 | TRBJ2-1 | TRBV20-1 | many | TGCAGTGCCAGGAGTCTAGCGGACCCGAGAGGCTTC | CSARSLADPRGF
. | TRBJ2-6 | TRBV12-3/TRBV12-4 | many | TGTGCCAGCAGTTCCATTAGGGGGGTAAAATCCTCTGGGGCCAACGTCCTGACTTTC | CASSSIRGVKSSGANVLTF
TRBD2 | TRBJ2-1 | TRBV5-1 | . | TGCGCCAGCAGCTTCCTAGCGGTCTCCTACAATGAGCAGTTCTTC | CASSFLAVSYNEQFF
TRBD2 | TRBJ2-3 | TRBV10-1 | . | TGCGCCAGCAGCGCCCGAGCGGGGGAACTCACAGATACGCAGTATTTT | CASSARAGELTDTQYF
TRBD2 | TRBJ2-5 | TRBV2 | few | TGTGCCAGCATTTCGCGACTAGCCAAAGAGACCCAGTACTTC | CASISRLAKETQYF
. | TRBJ2-5 | TRBV5-1 | many | TGCGCCAGCAGACTACAGGGATTGGATGAGACCCAGTACTTC | CASRLQGLDETQYF
. | TRBJ2-1 | TRBV11-2 | many | TGTGCCAGCAGCTCTACCATTCATGAGCAGTTCTTC | CASSSTIHEQFF
. | TRBJ2-6 | TRBV12-3/TRBV12-4 | . | TGTGCCAGCAGTTTTGGCAGGACTGGGGCCAACGTCCCGACTTTC | CASSFGRTGANVPTF
. | TRBJ1-4 | TRBV6-5 | . | TGTGCCAGCAGTTACTCGGCCCTAACTAATGAAAAACTGTTTTTT | CASSYSALTNEKLFF
TRBD1 | TRBJ1-2 | TRBV20-1 | many | TGCAGTGCACTTCAGGGGGCCGATTCTGGCTACACCTTC | CSALQGADSGYTF
. | TRBJ2-3 | TRBV5-1 | many | TGCGCCAGCAGCCCTACCTGGCTAGGGGATACGCAGTATTTT | CASSPTWLGDTQYF
. | TRBJ1-4 | TRBV12-3/TRBV12-4 | . | TGTGCCAGCAGGGCTCCGGGACGGAGGATTAATGAAAAACTGTTTTTT | CASRAPGRRINEKLFF
. | TRBJ2-3 | TRBV20-1 | few | TGCAGTGCGGGGGTGGTAGATACGCAGTATTTT | CSAGVVDTQYF
. | TRBJ2-5 | TRBV20-1 | many | TGCAGTGCTAAGCGGCAAGAGACCCAGTACTTC | CSAKRQETQYF
. | TRBJ1-1 | TRBV6-6 | few | TGTGCCAGCAGTTACGAAGGGGGAATGGCTGAAGCTTTCTTT | CASSYEGGMAEAFF
. | TRBJ2-7 | TRBV20-1 | . | TGCAGTGCTAGCACCGCGGACGAGCAGTACTTC | CSASTADEQYF
. | TRBJ1-4 | TRBV12-3/TRBV12-4 | few | TGTGCCAGCAGAAACGACATCGAGAAACTGTTTTTT | CASRNDIEKLFF
. | TRBJ1-5 | TRBV5-1 | many | TGCGCCAGCAGCATCGGGACGGGACGCAATCAGCCCCAGCATTTT | CASSIGTGRNQPQHF
. | TRBJ2-7 | TRBV20-1 | . | TGCAGTGCTCTTGACGCGAACTACGAGCAGTACTTC | CSALDANYEQYF
TRBD1 | TRBJ2-2 | TRBV11-2 | . | TGTGCCAGCAGCTCAGGACAGGTTGGGACCGGGGAGCTGTTTTTT | CASSSGQVGTGELFF
TRBD2 | TRBJ2-1 | TRBV2 | once | TGTGCCAGCAGCCCACAGGGAAGCGGGAGGGTGCATGAGCAGTTCTTC | CASSPQGSGRVHEQFF
. | TRBJ2-1 | TRBV5-1 | many | TGCGCCAGCAGCTTGGAGAGCAATGAGCAGTTCTTC | CASSLESNEQFF
. | TRBJ1-4 | TRBV20-1 | many | TGCAGTGCCCCCGCCGGGGAGAATGAAAAACTGTTTTTT | CSAPAGENEKLFF
. | TRBJ2-2 | TRBV20-1 | many | TGCAGTGCTAGAGATCTGCGAACGGGTGCCGGGGAGCTGTTTTTT | CSARDLRTGAGELFF
. | TRBJ2-7 | TRBV5-1 | many | TGCGCCAGCAGCGGTAACACGGGCGGCGAGCAGTACTTC | CASSGNTGGEQYF
. | TRBJ2-3 | TRBV5-1 | . | TGCGCCAGCAGCTCGCTGGACAGCTCGGATACGCAGTATTTT | CASSSLDSSDTQYF
. | TRBJ1-4 | TRBV29-1 | many | TGCAGCGTTGACGTGGCAGAAAGTAATGAAAAACTGTTTTTT | CSVDVAESNEKLFF
. | TRBJ2-5 | TRBV11-2 | . | TGTGCCAGCAGCTTAGTGAGGGTTGGGCAAGAGACCCAGTACTTC | CASSLVRVGQETQYF
TRBD1 | TRBJ2-7 | TRBV5-1 | few | TGCGCCAGCAGCTTGGAAGGCAGGGGGTCCTACGAGCAGTACTTC | CASSLEGRGSYEQYF
. | TRBJ1-1 | TRBV12-3/TRBV12-4 | many | TGTGCCAGCAGTTTCCTAGGGGGTCTACTCACTGAAGCTTTCTTT | CASSFLGGLLTEAFF
. | TRBJ2-5 | TRBV7-8 | . | TGTGCCAGCAGCTTAGCAAGGGCGGGCCTACAAGAGACCCAGTACTTC | CASSLARAGLQETQYF
. | TRBJ2-2 | TRBV29-1 | many | TGCAGCGCAACCATGGGGCAGAACACCGGGGAGCTGTTTTTT | CSATMGQNTGELFF
TRBD1 | TRBJ2-7 | TRBV29-1 | . | TGCAGCGTAGAGGACAGGGGTTACGAGCAGTACTTC | CSVEDRGYEQYF
TRBD1 | TRBJ2-7 | TRBV7-9 | . | TGTGCCAGCAGCTTACCTGGCCCGACAGGGACCTACGAGCAGTACTTC | CASSLPGPTGTYEQYF
. | TRBJ2-5 | TRBV10-1 | many | TGCGCCAGCAGTGAGTCGTTTGCGACGGTCACCCAGTACTTC | CASSESFATVTQYF
. | TRBJ2-1 | TRBV7-9 | . | TGTGCCAGCAGCTCTACCGCACAAATCTACTACAATGAGCAGTTCTTC | CASSSTAQIYYNEQFF
. | TRBJ2-1 | TRBV7-9 | . | TGTGCCAGCAGCCAAATAGCGCCCAAGCTCCGACTTAACAATGAGCAGTTCTTC | CASSQIAPKLRLNNEQFF
. | TRBJ2-1 | TRBV12-2 | . | TGTGCAAGTCGCTTTGGCTCCAGGGGTAGCCCCAGGGATGAGCAGTTCTTC | CASRFGSRGSPRDEQFF
. | TRBJ2-3 | TRBV20-1 | many | TGCAGTGCAATGAACTGGGGGACTAGCACAGATACGCAGTATTTT | CSAMNWGTSTDTQYF
TRBD1 | TRBJ1-5 | TRBV5-1 | many | TGCGCCAGCAGCTTGGGACAGGGGGAACCTGGGAATCAGCCCCAGCATTTT | CASSLGQGEPGNQPQHF
. | TRBJ1-3 | TRBV2 | . | TGTGCCAGCAGTGAGTCTGGGTCTGGAAACACCATATATTTT | CASSESGSGNTIYF